Below, 10 T cell receptor beta chains from the same sample are listed, as sequenced in a study of blood T cell repertoires in COVID-19. Method: immunoSEQ multiplex PCR; TCRdb's copy keeps in-frame clones and lacks some. The top ten hold 4.9% of the sample, which has about 25,000 clones, 70% to 90% seen once. The specimen sequenced was peripheral blood. Every receptor here comes from an older man with active COVID-19.

This sequence joins TRBV7-3 and TRBJ2-2; TRBD1 might be the D (5 bases). CDR3 size: 13 residues. Trimming cost V 5 bases and J 6 bases, with 10 bases left between them. Looked up from germline, CDR1 is SGHTA and CDR2 is FQGTGA. The CDR3 bases are TGTGCCAGCAGCCTAGGGGCGTCCGGGGAGCTGTTTTTT. Translation gives CASSLGASGELFF.

This sequence joins TRBV30 and TRBJ1-2; 7 nucleotides align to TRBD1. Unmatched junction bases numbered 10, after V lost 2 bases and J lost 4 bases. CDR1 and CDR2 from the germline V gene are GTSNPN and SVGIG (reference sequence). The CDR3 covers 15 residues. CDR3 DNA: TGTGCCTGGAGTCCAACAGGGGCCTTCAGCTATGGCTACACCTTC. Its translation: CAWSPTGAFSYGYTF.

The V and J genes are TRBV6-5 and TRBJ1-5, with D hard to call. V lost 4 bases and J 0 bases, leaving 7 bases between the germline ends. The CDR3 is 14 amino acids. Germline V gene lookup returns CDR1 MNHEY and CDR2 SVGAGI. The CDR3 region has the DNA TGTGCCAGCAGTTCCACGGGTAGCAATCAGCCCCAGCATTTT. It codes for CASSSTGSNQPQHF.

This clone was found a few times. This chain links TRBV9 with TRBJ1-2; perhaps TRBD1 as D (5 bases). Germline-derived CDR1 and CDR2 are SGDLS and YYNGEE. V lost 4 bases to trimming and J lost 1 base, with 8 bases between them. This CDR3 has 13 residues. In DNA, the CDR3 is TGTGCCAGCAGCACTCAGGGTAACTATGGCTACACCTTC. Protein sequence: CASSTQGNYGYTF. Filled out from reference TRBV9 and TRBJ1-2, the complete variable domain reads DSGVTQTPKHLITATGQRVTLRCSPRSGDLSVYWYQQSLDQGLQFLIQYYNGEERAKGNILERFSAQQFPDLHSELNLSSLELGDSALYFCASSTQGNYGYTFGSGTRLTVV.

The chain is built from TRBV5-6 and TRBJ1-5, with 7 bases identical to TRBD1. This CDR3 region has 14 residues. J lost 5 bases, V lost 0 bases, and 2 bases had no gene match. Germline V gene sequence: CDR1 SGHDT, CDR2 YYEEEE. The CDR3 loop is CASSLGDRDQPQHF. CDR3 sequence (DNA): TGTGCCAGCAGCTTGGGTGACAGGGATCAGCCCCAGCATTTT.

The J gene is TRBJ1-4, the V gene TRBV5-4, with D hard to call. From germline, CDR1 is SGHNT and CDR2 YYREEE (reference sequence). CDR3 length equals 13 residues. V was trimmed by 2 bases and J by 1 base, leaving 3 bases between them. CDR3 in amino acids: CASSFRTNEKLFF. The CDR3 DNA sequence: TGTGCCAGCAGCTTCAGAACTAATGAAAAACTGTTTTTT.

The chain has TRBV6-5 and TRBJ2-3, with 7 positions matching TRBD2. With 6 bases clipped from V and 6 bases from J, the junction kept 6 bases outside the gene matches. The germline gives CDR1 MNHEY, CDR2 SVGAGI. This CDR3 is 13 amino acids long. CDR3 in DNA: TGTGCCAGCAGAACGGGCGGGAGCGATACGCAGTATTTT. Translating it yields CASRTGGSDTQYF.

This sequence joins TRBV5-1 and TRBJ2-7; TRBD1 matches 9 bases. The J segment lost 4 bases and the V segment lost 3 bases, leaving 5 bases of the junction unmatched. CDR1 is SGHRS, CDR2 YFSETQ, per germline. The CDR3 runs to 14 residues. DNA for the CDR3: TGCGCCAGCAGCTCCCGGACAGGGGCTTACGAGCAGTACTTC. It specifies CASSSRTGAYEQYF.

This chain links TRBV5-1 with TRBJ2-2; D might be TRBD1 (5 bases). The V end lost 7 bases, the J end lost 6 bases, and 16 bases lay between the germline ends. Germline CDR1 is SGHRS and CDR2 is YFSETQ. There are 14 residues in the CDR3. In DNA, the CDR3 is TGCGCCAGCCGACCTCCAGGGTTCCCCGGGGAGCTGTTTTTT. Translation gives CASRPPGFPGELFF. The full variable domain, in which reference TRBV5-1 and TRBJ2-2 provide the parts outside the CDR3, is KAGVTQTPRYLIKTRGQQVTLSCSPISGHRSVSWYQQTPGQGLQFLFEYFSETQRNKGNFPGRFSGRQFSNSRSEMNVSTLELGDSALYLCASRPPGFPGELFFGEGSRLTVL.

The chain recombines TRBV6-2 or TRBV6-3 with TRBJ2-3; 10 nucleotides align to TRBD2. V gave up 5 bases and J gave up 9 bases; unmatched junction bases: 14. The CDR3 totals 16 residues. In germline, CDR1 is MNHEY, CDR2 SVGEGT. The CDR3 spells CASSPLSGGAVGTQYF. The CDR3 DNA follows: TGTGCCAGCAGTCCCCTAAGCGGGGGGGCCGTGGGCACGCAGTATTTT.